These T cell receptor beta chains were read from a single sample in a study of cytomegalovirus exposure and HLA in healthy donors. Sequencing was performed with immunoSEQ multiplex PCR; in TCRdb, only in-frame clones are kept and a portion is missing. The data hold over 200,000 clones, with around 86% observed a single time. Sequencing was performed on PBMCs. Receptors were obtained from a woman aged 18-35 years in good health and CMV-seropositive. Both conserved end residues are part of each CDR3. D genes are given only for firm matches. Clone size is stated in some rows and not others, as once, few, many or a class when expanded.

CDR3: CAWSVTGRQPQHF; DNA: TGTGCCTGGAGTGTGACAGGGCGACAGCCCCAGCATTTT; D: TRBD1; size: few; J: TRBJ1-5; length: 13; V: TRBV30
CDR3: CANSGSGSLETQYF; DNA: TGTGCCAACTCGGGTAGCGGGAGCCTTGAGACCCAGTACTTC; D: TRBD2; size: -; J: TRBJ2-5; length: 14; V: TRBV2
CDR3: CASRVSGLNEKLFF; DNA: TGTGCCAGCAGGGTCTCGGGTCTTAATGAAAAACTGTTTTTT; D: -; size: -; J: TRBJ1-4; length: 14; V: TRBV2
CDR3: CAIGGEPRNYGYTF; DNA: TGTGCCATCGGAGGGGAACCCCGCAACTATGGCTACACCTTC; D: -; size: once; J: TRBJ1-2; length: 14; V: TRBV10-3
CDR3: CASSPWATGELFF; DNA: TGTGCCAGCAGCCCCTGGGCCACCGGGGAGCTGTTTTTT; D: -; size: -; J: TRBJ2-2; length: 13; V: TRBV7-2
CDR3: CASSGFQGAYEQYF; DNA: TGTGCCAGCAGTGGGTTCCAGGGGGCCTACGAGCAGTACTTC; D: TRBD1; size: -; J: TRBJ2-7; length: 14; V: TRBV6-1
CDR3: CAWSKGQVYNEQFF; DNA: TGTGCCTGGAGTAAAGGTCAGGTGTACAATGAGCAGTTCTTC; D: -; size: -; J: TRBJ2-1; length: 14; V: TRBV30
CDR3: CASSLQAASNQPQHF; DNA: TGTGCCAGCAGTCTTCAGGCCGCGAGCAATCAGCCCCAGCATTTT; D: -; size: once; J: TRBJ1-5; length: 15; V: TRBV7-6
CDR3: CASSLSRTGREKLFF; DNA: TGTGCCAGCAGTTTATCGAGGACAGGGCGGGAAAAACTGTTTTTT; D: TRBD1; size: -; J: TRBJ1-4; length: 15; V: TRBV27
CDR3: CASSFRSAYNEQFF; DNA: TGTGCCAGCAGTTTTCGGAGCGCCTACAATGAGCAGTTCTTC; D: -; size: -; J: TRBJ2-1; length: 14; V: TRBV6-5
CDR3: CASRSGVHTIYF; DNA: TGTGCCAGCAGGTCAGGGGTGCACACCATATATTTT; D: -; size: -; J: TRBJ1-3; length: 12; V: TRBV28
CDR3: CASSVGQASYGYTF; DNA: TGTGCCAGCAGCGTAGGCCAGGCGTCATATGGCTACACCTTC; D: -; size: few; J: TRBJ1-2; length: 14; V: TRBV9
CDR3: CASSTLGRQYF; DNA: TGTGCCAGCAGCACCCTGGGGAGGCAGTACTTC; D: -; size: -; J: TRBJ2-7; length: 11; V: TRBV11-2
CDR3: CASSLGRDGSGNTIYF; DNA: TGTGCCAGCAGCTTAGGGCGGGACGGCTCTGGAAACACCATATATTTT; D: -; size: -; J: TRBJ1-3; length: 16; V: TRBV7-6
CDR3: CASSPRTRQVDGYTF; DNA: TGTGCCAGCAGCCCCCGGACCAGACAGGTGGATGGCTACACCTTC; D: -; size: -; J: TRBJ1-2; length: 15; V: TRBV7-8
CDR3: CASSGMEGRNEQYF; DNA: TGTGCCAGCAGTGGGATGGAGGGAAGGAACGAGCAGTACTTC; D: -; size: -; J: TRBJ2-7; length: 14; V: TRBV28
CDR3: CATSRLKQVRTYEQYF; DNA: TGTGCCACCAGCAGACTTAAACAGGTCAGAACCTACGAGCAGTACTTC; D: -; size: -; J: TRBJ2-7; length: 16; V: TRBV15
CDR3: CASSLGQGADEQYF; DNA: TGTGCCAGCAGCCTTGGACAGGGGGCGGACGAGCAGTACTTC; D: TRBD1; size: once; J: TRBJ2-7; length: 14; V: TRBV9
CDR3: CAWSRDRVYGYTF; DNA: TGTGCCTGGAGCAGGGACAGGGTGTATGGCTACACCTTC; D: TRBD1; size: -; J: TRBJ1-2; length: 13; V: TRBV30
CDR3: CAISETLQETQYF; DNA: TGTGCCATCAGTGAGACTCTACAAGAGACCCAGTACTTC; D: -; size: -; J: TRBJ2-5; length: 13; V: TRBV10-3
CDR3: CASSLVPGGINEQFF; DNA: TGCGCCAGCAGCTTGGTTCCGGGAGGAATCAATGAGCAGTTCTTC; D: TRBD2; size: -; J: TRBJ2-1; length: 15; V: TRBV5-1
CDR3: CASTEGKGQPQHF; DNA: TGTGCCAGCACGGAGGGTAAGGGACAGCCCCAGCATTTT; D: -; size: few; J: TRBJ1-5; length: 13; V: TRBV2
CDR3: CASSGSGTSGRAYNEQFF; DNA: TGTGCCAGCAGCGGTTCTGGGACTAGCGGGAGGGCCTACAATGAGCAGTTCTTC; D: TRBD2; size: few; J: TRBJ2-1; length: 18; V: TRBV9
CDR3: CASSSGTGVGYGYTF; DNA: TGTGCCAGCAGTTCAGGGACAGGGGTGGGCTATGGCTACACCTTC; D: TRBD1; size: -; J: TRBJ1-2; length: 15; V: TRBV6-5
CDR3: CASSQDGSGGSPPQHF; DNA: TGCGCCAGCAGCCAAGATGGGTCAGGGGGCAGCCCGCCCCAGCATTTT; D: TRBD1; size: once; J: TRBJ1-5; length: 16; V: TRBV4-1
CDR3: CASSVSRLGYTF; DNA: TGTGCCAGCAGTGTAAGCAGGCTCGGCTACACCTTC; D: -; size: -; J: TRBJ1-2; length: 12; V: TRBV6-1
CDR3: CASSLPGQNYGYTF; DNA: TGTGCCAGCAGTCTCCCGGGACAGAACTATGGCTACACCTTC; D: TRBD1; size: -; J: TRBJ1-2; length: 14; V: TRBV28
CDR3: CASSPPTGLMNTEAFF; DNA: TGTGCCAGCAGTCCCCCGACAGGGCTGATGAACACTGAAGCTTTCTTT; D: TRBD1; size: -; J: TRBJ1-1; length: 16; V: TRBV28
CDR3: CASSPGLIYEQYF; DNA: TGTGCCAGCAGCCCGGGACTGATCTACGAGCAGTACTTC; D: -; size: -; J: TRBJ2-7; length: 13; V: TRBV7-9
CDR3: CATTNTEAFF; DNA: TGCGCCACCACTAACACTGAAGCTTTCTTT; D: -; size: -; J: TRBJ1-1; length: 10; V: TRBV10-1
CDR3: CASSALLAGGPPSLATQYF; DNA: TGCGCCAGCAGCGCCCTACTAGCGGGAGGGCCCCCGTCGTTGGCGACGCAGTATTTT; D: TRBD2; size: -; J: TRBJ2-3; length: 19; V: TRBV5-1
CDR3: CASSPGQGGTEAFF; DNA: TGCGCCAGCAGCCCCGGACAGGGAGGGACTGAAGCTTTCTTT; D: TRBD1; size: -; J: TRBJ1-1; length: 14; V: TRBV5-1
CDR3: CASRTTGGHNEQFF; DNA: TGTGCCAGCAGAACGACAGGGGGTCACAATGAGCAGTTCTTC; D: TRBD1; size: -; J: TRBJ2-1; length: 14; V: TRBV7-9
CDR3: CSVVLAGGNNEQFF; DNA: TGCAGCGTGGTACTAGCGGGAGGAAACAATGAGCAGTTCTTC; D: TRBD2; size: -; J: TRBJ2-1; length: 14; V: TRBV29-1
CDR3: CASHPGTSDYEQYF; DNA: TGTGCCAGCCACCCCGGGACTAGCGATTACGAGCAGTACTTC; D: TRBD2; size: -; J: TRBJ2-7; length: 14; V: TRBV6-5
CDR3: CASSLSGTAYPWNYGYTF; DNA: TGTGCCAGCAGTTTATCCGGGACAGCTTACCCCTGGAACTATGGCTACACCTTC; D: TRBD1; size: -; J: TRBJ1-2; length: 18; V: TRBV28
CDR3: CATSSGGQGAHYGYTF; DNA: TGTGCCACTTCGTCTGGCGGACAGGGGGCACACTATGGCTACACCTTC; D: TRBD1; size: -; J: TRBJ1-2; length: 16; V: TRBV15
CDR3: CASSFGLAYEQYF; DNA: TGTGCCAGCAGCTTTGGACTAGCCTACGAGCAGTACTTC; D: TRBD2; size: -; J: TRBJ2-7; length: 13; V: TRBV5-6
CDR3: CASSQEAAGGTDTQYF; DNA: TGTGCCAGCAGCCAAGAGGCAGCGGGAGGGACAGATACGCAGTATTTT; D: TRBD2; size: -; J: TRBJ2-3; length: 16; V: TRBV4-2
CDR3: CASSSQGIGSGRAIADTQYF; DNA: TGCGCCAGCAGCTCACAGGGGATCGGAAGCGGGAGGGCCATCGCAGATACGCAGTATTTT; D: TRBD2; size: -; J: TRBJ2-3; length: 20; V: TRBV5-1